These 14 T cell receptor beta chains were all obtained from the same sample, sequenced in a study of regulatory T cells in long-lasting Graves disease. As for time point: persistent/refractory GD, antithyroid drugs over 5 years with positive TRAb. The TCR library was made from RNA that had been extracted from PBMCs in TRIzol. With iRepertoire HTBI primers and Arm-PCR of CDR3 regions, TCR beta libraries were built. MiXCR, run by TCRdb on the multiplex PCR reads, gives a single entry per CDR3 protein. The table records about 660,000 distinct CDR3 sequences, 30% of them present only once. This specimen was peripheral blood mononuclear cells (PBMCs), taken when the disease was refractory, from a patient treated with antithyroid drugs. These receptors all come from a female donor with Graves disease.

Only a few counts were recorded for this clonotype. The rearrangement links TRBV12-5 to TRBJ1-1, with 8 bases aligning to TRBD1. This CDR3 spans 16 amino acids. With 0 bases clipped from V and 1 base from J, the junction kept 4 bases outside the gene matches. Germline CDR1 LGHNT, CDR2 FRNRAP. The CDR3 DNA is TGTGCTAGTGGTTTGGTACTCGGACAGGGGAACACTGAAGCTTTCTTT. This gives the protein CASGLVLGQGNTEAFF.

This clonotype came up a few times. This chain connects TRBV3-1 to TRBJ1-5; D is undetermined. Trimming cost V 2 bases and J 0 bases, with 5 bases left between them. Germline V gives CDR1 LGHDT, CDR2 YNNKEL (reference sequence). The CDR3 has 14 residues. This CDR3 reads CASSQSYSNQPQHF. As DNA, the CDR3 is TGTGCCAGCAGCCAATCTTATAGCAATCAGCCCCAGCATTTT.

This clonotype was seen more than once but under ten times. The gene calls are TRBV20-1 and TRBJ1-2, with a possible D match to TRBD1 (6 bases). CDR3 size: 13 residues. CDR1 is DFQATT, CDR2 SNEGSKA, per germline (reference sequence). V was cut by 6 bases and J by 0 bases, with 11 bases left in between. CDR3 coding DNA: TGCAGTGCGAGGACAGCAACTAACTATGGCTACACCTTC. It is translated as CSARTATNYGYTF.

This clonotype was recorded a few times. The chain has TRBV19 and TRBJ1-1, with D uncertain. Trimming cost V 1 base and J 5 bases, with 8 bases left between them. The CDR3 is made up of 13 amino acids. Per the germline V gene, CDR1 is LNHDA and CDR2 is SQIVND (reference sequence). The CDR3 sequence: CASSIVGGTEAFF. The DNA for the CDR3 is TGTGCCAGTAGTATAGTGGGAGGGACTGAAGCTTTCTTT.

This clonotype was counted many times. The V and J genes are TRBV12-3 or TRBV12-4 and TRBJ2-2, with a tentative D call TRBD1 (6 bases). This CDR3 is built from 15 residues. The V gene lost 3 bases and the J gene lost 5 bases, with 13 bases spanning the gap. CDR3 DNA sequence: TGTGCCAGCAGTTTCCGACAGGCTGTTACCGGGGAGCTGTTTTTT. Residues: CASSFRQAVTGELFF.

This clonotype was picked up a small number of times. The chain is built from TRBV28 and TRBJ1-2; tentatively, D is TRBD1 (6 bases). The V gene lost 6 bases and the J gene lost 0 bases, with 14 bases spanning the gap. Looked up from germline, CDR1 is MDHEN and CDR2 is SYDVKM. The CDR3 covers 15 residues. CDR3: CASSRDRNPNYGYTF. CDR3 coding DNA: TGTGCCAGCAGCCGAGACAGGAATCCTAACTATGGCTACACCTTC.

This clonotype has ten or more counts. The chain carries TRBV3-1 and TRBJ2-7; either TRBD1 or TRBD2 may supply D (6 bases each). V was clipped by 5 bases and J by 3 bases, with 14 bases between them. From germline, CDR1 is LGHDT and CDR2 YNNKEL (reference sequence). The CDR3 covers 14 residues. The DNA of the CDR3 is TGTGCCAGCAGCTTGCGACTAGGGGGCTACGAGCAGTACTTC. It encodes CASSLRLGGYEQYF.

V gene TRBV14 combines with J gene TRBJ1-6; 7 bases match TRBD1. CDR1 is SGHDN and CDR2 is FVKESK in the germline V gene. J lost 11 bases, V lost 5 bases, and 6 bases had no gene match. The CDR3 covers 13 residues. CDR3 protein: CASSKYRGPPLHF. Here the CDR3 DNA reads TGTGCCAGCAGCAAATACAGGGGCCCACCCCTCCACTTT.

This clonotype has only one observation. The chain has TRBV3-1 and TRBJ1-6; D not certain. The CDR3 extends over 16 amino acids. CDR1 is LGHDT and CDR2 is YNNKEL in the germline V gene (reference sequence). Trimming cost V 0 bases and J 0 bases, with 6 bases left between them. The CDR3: CASSQDWSSYNSPLHF. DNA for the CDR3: TGTGCCAGCAGCCAAGACTGGAGCTCCTATAATTCACCCCTCCACTTT.

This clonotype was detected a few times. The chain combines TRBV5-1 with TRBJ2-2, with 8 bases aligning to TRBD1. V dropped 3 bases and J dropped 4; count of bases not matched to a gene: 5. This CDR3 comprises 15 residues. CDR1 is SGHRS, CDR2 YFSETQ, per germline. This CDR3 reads CASSSDRDTTGELFF. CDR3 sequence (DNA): TGCGCCAGCAGCTCGGACAGGGACACCACCGGGGAGCTGTTTTTT.

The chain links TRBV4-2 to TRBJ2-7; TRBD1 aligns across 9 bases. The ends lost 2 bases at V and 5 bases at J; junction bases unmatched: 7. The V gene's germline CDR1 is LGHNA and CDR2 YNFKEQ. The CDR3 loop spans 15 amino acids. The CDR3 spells CASSQTPRDRDEQYF. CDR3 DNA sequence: TGTGCCAGCAGCCAAACCCCCCGGGACAGGGACGAGCAGTACTTC.

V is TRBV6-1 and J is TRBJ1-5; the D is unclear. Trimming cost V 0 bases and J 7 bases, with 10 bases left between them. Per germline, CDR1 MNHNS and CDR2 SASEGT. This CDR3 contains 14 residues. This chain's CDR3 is CASSEAYSGQPQHF. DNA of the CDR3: TGTGCCAGCAGTGAAGCGTACTCGGGGCAGCCCCAGCATTTT.

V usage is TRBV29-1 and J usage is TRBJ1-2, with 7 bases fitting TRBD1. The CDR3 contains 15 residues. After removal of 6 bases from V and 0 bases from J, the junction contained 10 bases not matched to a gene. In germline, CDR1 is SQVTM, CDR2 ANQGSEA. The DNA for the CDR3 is TGCAGCGTCCCGGGGACAGTGAAAACTAACTATGGCTACACCTTC. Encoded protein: CSVPGTVKTNYGYTF.

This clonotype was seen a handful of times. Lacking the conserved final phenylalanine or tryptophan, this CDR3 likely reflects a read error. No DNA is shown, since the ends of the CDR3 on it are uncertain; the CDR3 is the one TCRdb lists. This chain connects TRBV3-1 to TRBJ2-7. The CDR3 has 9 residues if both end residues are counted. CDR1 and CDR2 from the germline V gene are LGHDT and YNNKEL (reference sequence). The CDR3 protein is CASSQDAWL.